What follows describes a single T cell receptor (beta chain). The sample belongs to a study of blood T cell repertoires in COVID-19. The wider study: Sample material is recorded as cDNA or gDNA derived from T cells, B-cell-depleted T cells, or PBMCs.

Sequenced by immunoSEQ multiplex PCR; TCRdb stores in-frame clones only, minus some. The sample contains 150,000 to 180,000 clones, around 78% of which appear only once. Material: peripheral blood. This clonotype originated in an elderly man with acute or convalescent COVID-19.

The CDR3 is CASSSRTPTTYNEQFF. In nucleotides, the CDR3 is TGTGCCAGTAGTTCGCGGACTCCTACCACCTACAATGAGCAGTTCTTC. V usage is TRBV19 and J usage is TRBJ2-1; D is possibly TRBD2 (5 bases). From germline, CDR1 is LNHDA and CDR2 SQIVND (reference sequence). This CDR3 is built from 16 residues. Trimming removed 5 bases at V and 2 bases at J, with 16 bases between. The whole variable domain, filled in from reference TRBV19 and TRBJ2-1, reads DGGITQSPKYLFRKEGQNVTLSCEQNLNHDAMYWYRQDPGQGLRLIYYSQIVNDFQKGDIAEGYSVSREKKESFPLTVTSAQKNPTAFYLCASSSRTPTTYNEQFFGPGTRLTVL.